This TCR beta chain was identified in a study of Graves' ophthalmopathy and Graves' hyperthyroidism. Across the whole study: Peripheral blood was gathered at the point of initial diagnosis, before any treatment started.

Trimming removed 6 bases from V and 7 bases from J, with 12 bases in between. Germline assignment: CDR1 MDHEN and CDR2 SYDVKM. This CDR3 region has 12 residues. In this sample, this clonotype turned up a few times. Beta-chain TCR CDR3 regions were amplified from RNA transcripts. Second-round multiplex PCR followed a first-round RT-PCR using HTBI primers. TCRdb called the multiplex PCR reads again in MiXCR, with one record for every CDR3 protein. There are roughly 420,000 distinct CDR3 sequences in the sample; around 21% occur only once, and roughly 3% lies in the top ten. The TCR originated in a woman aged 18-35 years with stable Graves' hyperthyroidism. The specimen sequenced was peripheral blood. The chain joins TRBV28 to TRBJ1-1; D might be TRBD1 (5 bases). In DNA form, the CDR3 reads TGTGCCAGCAGGATGGGGGTAGGTGAAGCTTTCTTT. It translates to CASRMGVGEAFF. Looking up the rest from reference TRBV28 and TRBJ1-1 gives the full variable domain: DVKVTQSSRYLVKRTGEKVFLECVQDMDHENMFWYRQDPGLGLRLIYFSYDVKMKEKGDIPEGYSVSREKKERFSLILESASTNQTSMYLCASRMGVGEAFFGQGTRLTVV.